The clone carrying this T cell receptor (beta chain) was recorded a few times. Its target is not known. 5'RACE, which relied on constant-segment primers, yielded TCR alpha and TCR beta cDNA libraries carrying sample barcodes and UMIs. TCRdb reanalysed the 5' RACE reads using MiXCR and keeps one entry per CDR3 protein. Of some 45,000 distinct CDR3 sequences detected, 25% to 30% appear once; the ten largest clones hold around 45%. The sample comes from a study of T-cell memory formation after mild COVID-19. Whole-study results and caveats: Contracting CD8+ clones were enriched in EMRA, CD4+ mainly in CM and EM.

The CDR3 covers 16 residues. The germline gives CDR1 SEHNR, CDR2 FQNEAQ (reference sequence). V was clipped by 6 bases and J by 4 bases; unmatched bases: 9. The rearrangement joins TRBV7-9 to TRBJ2-6; TRBD1 matches at 7 bases. Source material: PBMCs or a T cell subset sorted from them (not recorded which). This receptor was taken from a man aged 18 to 29 who had mild COVID-19 (a few samples of this study predate the infection). Cell type and time point are not known. The CDR3 DNA sequence: TGTGCCAGCAGTCTATCTACAGGGGCCGGGGCCAACGTCCTGACTTTC. It codes for CASSLSTGAGANVLTF.